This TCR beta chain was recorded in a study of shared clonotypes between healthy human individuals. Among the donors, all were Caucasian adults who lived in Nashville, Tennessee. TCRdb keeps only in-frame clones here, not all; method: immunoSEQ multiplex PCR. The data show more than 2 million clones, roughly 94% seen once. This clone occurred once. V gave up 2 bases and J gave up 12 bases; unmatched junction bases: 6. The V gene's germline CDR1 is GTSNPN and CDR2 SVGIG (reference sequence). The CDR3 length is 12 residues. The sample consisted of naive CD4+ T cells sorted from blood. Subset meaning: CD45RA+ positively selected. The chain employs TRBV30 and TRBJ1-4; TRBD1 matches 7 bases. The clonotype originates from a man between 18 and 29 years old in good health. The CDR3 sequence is CAWSNRGLELFF. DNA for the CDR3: TGTGCCTGGAGTAATAGGGGGCTAGAACTGTTTTTT. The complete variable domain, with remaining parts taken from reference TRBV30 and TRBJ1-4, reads SQTIHQWPATLVQPVGSPLSLECTVEGTSNPNLYWYRQAAGRGLQLLFYSVGIGQISSEVPQNLSASRPQDRQFILSSKKLLLSDSGFYLCAWSNRGLELFFGSGTQLSVL.